This T cell receptor beta chain was sequenced for a study of T cell changes during pregnancy in multiple sclerosis. Clones were sequenced by immunoSEQ multiplex PCR, and TCRdb holds only the in-frame ones, with some missing. The table records roughly 64,000 clones, just under 95% of them present only once. The CDR3 loop spans 15 amino acids. After removal of 3 bases from V and 2 bases from J, the junction contained 7 bases not matched to a gene. Germline CDR1 is WNHNN and CDR2 is SYGVQD (reference sequence). The sequencing used peripheral blood, collected in the second trimester of pregnancy. This sequence originates from a female donor with multiple sclerosis, enrolled in a pregnancy study. The J gene is TRBJ2-7, the V gene TRBV10-1, with TRBD2 identical over 7 bases. CDR3 sequence: CASSEPASGTYEQYF. DNA of the CDR3: TGCGCCAGCAGTGAACCGGCTAGCGGAACCTACGAGCAGTACTTC.